This TCR beta chain stems from a study of cytomegalovirus exposure and HLA in healthy donors. The PCR was carried out with 60 Vbeta primers and 13 Jbeta primers. Assay: immunoSEQ multiplex PCR; the TCRdb copy retains only in-frame clones and omits some. Here the sample spans about 110,000 clones, 70% to 80% being singletons. The germline gives CDR1 SGHTA, CDR2 FQGTGA. The CDR3 is 15 residues long. Trimming cost V 4 bases and J 2 bases, with 12 bases left between them. The chain is built from TRBV7-3 and TRBJ2-1; maybe TRBD2 (5 bases). Sequenced sample: PBMCs. The clonotype was recovered from a man in his 60s in good health and CMV-seronegative. This CDR3 reads CASSSEGRTYNEQFF. The CDR3 DNA is TGTGCCAGCAGCTCCGAAGGGAGAACCTACAATGAGCAGTTCTTC.